This T cell receptor (beta chain) was profiled in a study of shared clonotypes between healthy human individuals (dated by TCRdb to the early 2020s). With respect to the entire study: The cohort comprised a couple of women and a few men aged 18 to 49 years. For each donor, CD4 naive and CD4 memory were each run on three plates, CD8 naive on two plates, and CD8 memory on one plate. To estimate repertoire size and how much clonotype sharing occurs between individuals, the study deeply sequenced the blood TCR repertoires of five or six healthy adults. Libraries were prepared and TCR repertoires were sequenced by different laboratories using diverse techniques, in order to increase sequencing depth and limit assay-specific biases. Per donor, leukapheresis produced somewhere between about 0.85 and 8.9 billion PBMCs. The full study reports these points: Based on pairwise subsampling, the degree of clonotype sharing among donors was expected to be affected by sequencing depth. Larger estimated clonotype richness was generally found for naive subsets than for memory subsets. The small number of donors limited the genetic and exposure-history diversity represented. Even with the large sequencing depth, rarefaction of the sorted-subset datasets indicated that sequencing was incomplete. Across a few donors, about 5% of naive CD4, approximately 3.5% of naive CD8, 2% to 2.5% of memory CD4, and around 0.4% of memory CD8 clonotypes were shared. Sampling was restricted to blood, and TCR repertoires in tissues likely differ from the TCR repertoires found in blood. Compared with non-shared clonotypes, the clonotypes found in all four sorted-subset donors had higher generation probabilities.

Using the deep immunoSEQ assay, TCR CDR3 regions were amplified from genomic DNA by multiplex PCR. For each cell subset, the extracted genomic DNA was distributed evenly across all wells of several immunoSEQ 96-well plates, and each plate served as one replicate. For sorted subsets, about 200 ng genomic DNA, equal to 25,000 to 35,000 T cell genomes, was loaded into each replicate PCR. The purified libraries were quantified using a Qubit 3.0 fluorometer, sized with a Bioanalyzer 2100, and then quantified again using the KAPA Library Quantification kit. Every immunoSEQ 96-well plate was sequenced on a separate single-read 150-cycle Illumina NextSeq 550 flow cell. Per the source publication's procedure: The immunoSEQ output contained only junctional sequences without quality scores, so filtering could not match that applied to full-length reads. To assign V/J genes and CDR3, sequences were annotated using PyIR, a Python wrapper for IgBLAST v1.9, with IMGT germline references. Reads with weak V/J assignments (E-value above 1e-6), missing CDR3, stop codons, out-of-frame junctions, or ambiguous translated residues were removed. A V3J clonotype was defined by an identical inferred V gene, J gene, and CDR3 amino acid sequence. To compute the percentage overlap between repertoires, the number of shared unique clonotypes was divided by the size of the smaller repertoire. Richness of each repertoire was evaluated using RTK rarefaction, the Chao1 estimator, and Recon v2.1 estimates of unobserved clonotypes. For all TCRbeta clonotypes obtained by the gDNA method from a handful of donors, generation probabilities were computed with OLGA. TCRdb stores this immuneACCESS table with in-frame sequences only. Part of the clones is absent; in the studies checked, under half of the shortfall reflects unresolved V genes, and no reason is known for the rest. That table gives V, J and clone size, and the DNA gave D and trimming. This sample is represented by some 95,000 clones; roughly two thirds of them were singletons. The ten largest clonotypes hold approximately 49% of the sample.

There are 17 amino acids in the CDR3, from cysteine to phenylalanine inclusive. This entry keeps only the CDR3 DNA: 51 bases, framed from base 1. Looking up the germline V gene (reference sequence) yields CDR1 MNHEY and CDR2 SMNVEV. Trimming takes 6 bases off V and 1 base off J; junction bases not matched to a gene: 10. Healthy HIV-negative adults with no recently reported acute infections or vaccinations were included as donors. Only Caucasian adults living in Nashville, Tennessee, USA were represented among the donors. CD8 memory samples combined magnetically selected CD45RO+ cells with CCR7-negative CD45RA+ effector memory (TemRA) cells. Blood was collected by leukapheresis, and PBMCs were isolated by Ficoll-Histopaque density gradient centrifugation and then cryopreserved in liquid nitrogen vapor phase. Analytical flow cytometry was used to check the purity and quantity of each magnetically sorted T cell population. Genomic DNA was isolated from every sorted fraction and measured by UV absorbance on a Nanodrop 2000c.

In the case of this clone: The target of this receptor is not known. No much larger clonotype is one base removed from it; base qualities were not supplied.

The sequence derives from a man aged 25-45 years in good health. The sample comprised memory CD8+ T cells sorted from blood. What this sample's cell subset or site label stands for: CD45RO+ cells pooled with CCR7-negative TemRA cells. This receptor chain uses TRBV27 and TRBJ2-7, with 12 bases aligning to TRBD2. The DNA sequence follows: TGTGCCAGCAGCCCGCGGACTAGCGGGACCCTATCCTACGAGCAGTACTTC. Translated, this is CASSPRTSGTLSYEQYF.